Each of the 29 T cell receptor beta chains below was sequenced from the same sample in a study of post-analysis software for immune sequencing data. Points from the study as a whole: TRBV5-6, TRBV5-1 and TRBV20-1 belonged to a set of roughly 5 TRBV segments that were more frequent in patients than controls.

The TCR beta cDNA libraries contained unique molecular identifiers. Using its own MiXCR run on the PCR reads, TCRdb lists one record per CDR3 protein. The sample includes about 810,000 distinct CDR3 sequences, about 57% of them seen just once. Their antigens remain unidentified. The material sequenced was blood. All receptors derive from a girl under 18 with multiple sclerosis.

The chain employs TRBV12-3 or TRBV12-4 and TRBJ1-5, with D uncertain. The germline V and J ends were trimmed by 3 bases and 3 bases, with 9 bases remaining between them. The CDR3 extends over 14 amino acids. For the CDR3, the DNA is TGTGCCAGCAGTTTGAATCCTGACAATCAGCCCCAGCATTTT. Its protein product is CASSLNPDNQPQHF.

CDR3 DNA sequence: TGTGCCAGCAAGATGGGCAATGAGCAGTTCTTC. Amino acid sequence: CASKMGNEQFF. V gene TRBV2 combines with J gene TRBJ2-1; D unclear. Trimming removed 7 bases from V and 6 bases from J, with 7 bases in between. Germline CDR1 SNHLY, CDR2 FYNNEI. CDR3 length: 11 residues.

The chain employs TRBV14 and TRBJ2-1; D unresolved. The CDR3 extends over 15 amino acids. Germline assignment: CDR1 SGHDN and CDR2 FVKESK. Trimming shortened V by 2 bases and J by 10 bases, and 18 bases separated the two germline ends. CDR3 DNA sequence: TGTGCCAGCAGCCAAACCTTCCTGGACCGGTGGGAGCAGTTCTTC. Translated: CASSQTFLDRWEQFF.

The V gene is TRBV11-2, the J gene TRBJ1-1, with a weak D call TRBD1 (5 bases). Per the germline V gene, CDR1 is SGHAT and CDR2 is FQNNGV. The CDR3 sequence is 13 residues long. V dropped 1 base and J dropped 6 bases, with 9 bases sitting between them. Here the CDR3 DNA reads TGTGCCAGCAGCTTAGGGGGGATTGCTGAAGCTTTCTTT. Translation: CASSLGGIAEAFF. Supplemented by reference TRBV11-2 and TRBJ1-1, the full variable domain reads EAGVAQSPRYKIIEKRQSVAFWCNPISGHATLYWYQQILGQGPKLLIQFQNNGVVDDSQLPKDRFSAERLKGVDSTLKIQPAKLEDSAVYLCASSLGGIAEAFFGQGTRLTVV.

The CDR3 DNA is TGCGCCAGCAGTGAAGGAGGTAGCGCCCAAGAGACCCAGTACTTC. Residues: CASSEGGSAQETQYF. This sequence joins TRBV10-1 and TRBJ2-5; tentatively, D is TRBD2 (5 bases). The V and J ends lost 3 bases and 1 base respectively, with 12 bases between them. CDR1 WNHNN and CDR2 SYGVQD come from the germline V gene (reference sequence). The CDR3 is made up of 15 amino acids.

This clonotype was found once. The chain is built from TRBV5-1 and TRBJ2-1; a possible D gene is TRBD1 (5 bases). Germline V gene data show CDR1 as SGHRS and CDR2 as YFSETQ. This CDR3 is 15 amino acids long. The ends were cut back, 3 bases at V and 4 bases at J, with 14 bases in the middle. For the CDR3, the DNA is TGCGCCAGCAGCTCCGAACAACAGGCTTACAATGAGCAGTTCTTC. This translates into CASSSEQQAYNEQFF.

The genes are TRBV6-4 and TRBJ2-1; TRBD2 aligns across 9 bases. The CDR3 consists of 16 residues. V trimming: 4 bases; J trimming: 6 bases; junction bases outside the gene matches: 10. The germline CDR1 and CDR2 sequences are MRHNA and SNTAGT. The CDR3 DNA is TGTGCCAGCAGTGCCAAGACTAGCGGAGGGTTCAATGAGCAGTTCTTC. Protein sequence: CASSAKTSGGFNEQFF.

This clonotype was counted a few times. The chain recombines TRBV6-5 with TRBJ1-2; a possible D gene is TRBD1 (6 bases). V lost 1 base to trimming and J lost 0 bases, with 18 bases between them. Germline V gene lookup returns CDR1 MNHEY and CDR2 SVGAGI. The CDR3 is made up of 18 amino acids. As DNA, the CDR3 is TGTGCCAGCAGTTACTGGCCGGACAGCCACTCCGCTAACTATGGCTACACCTTC. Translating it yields CASSYWPDSHSANYGYTF.

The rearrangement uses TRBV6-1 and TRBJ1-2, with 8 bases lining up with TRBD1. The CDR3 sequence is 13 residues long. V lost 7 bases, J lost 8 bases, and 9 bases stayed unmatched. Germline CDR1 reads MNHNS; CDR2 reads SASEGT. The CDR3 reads CASIGDRRAGYTF. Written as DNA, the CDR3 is TGTGCCAGCATCGGGGACAGGCGTGCAGGCTACACCTTC.

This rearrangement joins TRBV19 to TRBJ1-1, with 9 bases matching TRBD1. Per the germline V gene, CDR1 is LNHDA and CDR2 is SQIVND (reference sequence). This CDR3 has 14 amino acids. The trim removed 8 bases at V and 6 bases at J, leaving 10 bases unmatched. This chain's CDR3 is CASRPQGARAEAFF. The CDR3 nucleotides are TGTGCCAGTCGGCCACAGGGGGCGAGGGCTGAAGCTTTCTTT.

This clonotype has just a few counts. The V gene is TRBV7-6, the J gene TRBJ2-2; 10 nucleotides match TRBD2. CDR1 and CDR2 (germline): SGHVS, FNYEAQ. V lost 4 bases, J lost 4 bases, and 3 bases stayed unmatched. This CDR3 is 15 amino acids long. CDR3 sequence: CASSSTSGSTGELFF. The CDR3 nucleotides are TGTGCCAGCAGCTCGACTAGCGGGTCCACCGGGGAGCTGTTTTTT. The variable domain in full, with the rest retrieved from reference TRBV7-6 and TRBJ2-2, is GAGVSQSPRYKVTKRGQDVALRCDPISGHVSLYWYRQALGQGPEFLTYFNYEAQQDKSGLPNDRFSAERPEGSISTLTIQRTEQRDSAMYRCASSSTSGSTGELFFGEGSRLTVL.

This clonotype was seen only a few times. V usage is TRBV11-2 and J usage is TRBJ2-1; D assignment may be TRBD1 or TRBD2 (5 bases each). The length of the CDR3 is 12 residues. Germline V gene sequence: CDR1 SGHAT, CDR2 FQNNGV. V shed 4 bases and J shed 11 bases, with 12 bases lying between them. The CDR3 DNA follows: TGTGCCAGCAGCTGGGGGAGCGGCCAGCAGTTCTTC. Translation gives CASSWGSGQQFF. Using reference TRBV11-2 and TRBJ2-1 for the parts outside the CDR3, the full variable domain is EAGVAQSPRYKIIEKRQSVAFWCNPISGHATLYWYQQILGQGPKLLIQFQNNGVVDDSQLPKDRFSAERLKGVDSTLKIQPAKLEDSAVYLCASSWGSGQQFFGPGTRLTVL.

CDR3 protein: CASSSQPNDSPLHF. The CDR3 DNA follows: TGTGCCAGCAGTTCCCAACCTAATGATTCACCCCTCCACTTT. The chain carries TRBV6-5 and TRBJ1-6; D not certain. V lost 4 bases to trimming and J lost 8 bases, with 12 bases between them. The CDR3 contains 14 residues. Germline loops: CDR1 MNHEY, CDR2 SVGAGI.

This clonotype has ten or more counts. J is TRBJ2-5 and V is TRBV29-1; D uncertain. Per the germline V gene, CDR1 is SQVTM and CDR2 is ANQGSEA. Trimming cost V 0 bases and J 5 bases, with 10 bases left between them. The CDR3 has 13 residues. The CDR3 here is CSVEDTSAETQYF. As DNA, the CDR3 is TGCAGCGTTGAAGATACCTCCGCGGAGACCCAGTACTTC. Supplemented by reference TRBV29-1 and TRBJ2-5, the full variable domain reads SAVISQKPSRDICQRGTSLTIQCQVDSQVTMMFWYRQQPGQSLTLIATANQGSEATYESGFVIDKFPISRPNLTFSTLTVSNMSPEDSSIYLCSVEDTSAETQYFGPGTRLLVL.

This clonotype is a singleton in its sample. The CDR3 bases are TGTGCCAGCACCCGGGACAGCCAGGGCAGAGGGAACACTGAAGCTTTCTTT. Encoded protein: CASTRDSQGRGNTEAFF. V and J are TRBV12-3 or TRBV12-4 and TRBJ1-1; 7 bases are shared with TRBD1. The CDR3 runs to 17 residues. The V and J ends lost 7 bases and 1 base, in that order; junction bases with no gene match: 15.

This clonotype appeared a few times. CDR3 nucleotide sequence: TGTGCCAGCAGTCGCTATGGGACCCAATCACCCTACGAGCAGTACTTC. Translating it yields CASSRYGTQSPYEQYF. This rearrangement joins TRBV12-3 or TRBV12-4 to TRBJ2-7, with D perhaps given as TRBD1 or TRBD2 (5 bases each). With 5 bases removed from V and 2 bases from J, the gap between germline ends came to 19 bases. The CDR3 covers 16 residues.

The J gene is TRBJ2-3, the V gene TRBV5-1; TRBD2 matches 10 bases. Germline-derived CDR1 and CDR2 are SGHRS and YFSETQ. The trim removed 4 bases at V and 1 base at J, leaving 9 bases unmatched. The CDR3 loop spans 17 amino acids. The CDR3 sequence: CASSEPTGLAGTDTQYF. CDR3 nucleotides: TGCGCCAGCAGCGAACCGACCGGACTAGCGGGCACAGATACGCAGTATTTT.

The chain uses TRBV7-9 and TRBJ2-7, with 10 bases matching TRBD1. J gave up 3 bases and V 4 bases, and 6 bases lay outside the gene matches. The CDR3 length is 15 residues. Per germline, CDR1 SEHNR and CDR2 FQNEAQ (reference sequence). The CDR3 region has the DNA TGTGCCAGCAGCTCTCTTGGACAGGGGGGCTACGAGCAGTACTTC. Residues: CASSSLGQGGYEQYF.

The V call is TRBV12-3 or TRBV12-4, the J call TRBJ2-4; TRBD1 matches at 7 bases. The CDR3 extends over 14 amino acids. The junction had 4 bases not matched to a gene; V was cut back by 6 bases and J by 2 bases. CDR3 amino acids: CASSLTGTKNIQYF. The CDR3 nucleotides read TGTGCCAGCAGCTTGACAGGGACCAAAAACATTCAGTACTTC.

Here the CDR3 reads CSARETSGRSPEEFF. For the CDR3, the DNA is TGCAGTGCTAGGGAGACTAGCGGGAGGTCCCCCGAGGAGTTCTTC. The chain recombines TRBV20-1 with TRBJ2-1; 13 bases fit TRBD2. Looked up from germline, CDR1 is DFQATT and CDR2 is SNEGSKA (reference sequence). J lost 14 bases, V lost 3 bases, and 13 bases had no gene match. The CDR3 length is 15 residues.

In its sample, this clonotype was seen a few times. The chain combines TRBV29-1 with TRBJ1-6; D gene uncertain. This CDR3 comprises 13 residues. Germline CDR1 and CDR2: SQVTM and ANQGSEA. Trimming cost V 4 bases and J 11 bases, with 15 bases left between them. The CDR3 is CSVALSAYPPLHF. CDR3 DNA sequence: TGCAGCGTTGCCCTTTCCGCGTATCCACCCCTCCACTTT.

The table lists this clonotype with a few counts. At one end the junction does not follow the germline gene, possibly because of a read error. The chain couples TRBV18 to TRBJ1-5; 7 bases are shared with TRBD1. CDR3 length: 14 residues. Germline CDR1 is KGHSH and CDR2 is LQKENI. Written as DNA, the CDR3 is TGTGCCAGCTCACCAGGGACAGAAAATCCGCCCCAGCATTTT. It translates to CASSPGTENPPQHF.

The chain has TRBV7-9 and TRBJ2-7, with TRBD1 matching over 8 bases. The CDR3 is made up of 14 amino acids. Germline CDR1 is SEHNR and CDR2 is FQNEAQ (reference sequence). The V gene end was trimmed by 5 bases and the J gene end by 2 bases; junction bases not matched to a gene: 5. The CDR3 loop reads CASSPDRAAYEQYF. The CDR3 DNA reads TGTGCCAGCAGCCCGGACAGGGCGGCCTACGAGCAGTACTTC.

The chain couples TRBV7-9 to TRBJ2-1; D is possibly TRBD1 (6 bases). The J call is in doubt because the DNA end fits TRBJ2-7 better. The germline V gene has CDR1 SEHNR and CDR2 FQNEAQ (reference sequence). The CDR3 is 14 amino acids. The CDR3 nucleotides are TGTGCCAGCAGCTCCCGGACAGCCTACAATGAGCAGTACTTC. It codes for CASSSRTAYNEQYF.

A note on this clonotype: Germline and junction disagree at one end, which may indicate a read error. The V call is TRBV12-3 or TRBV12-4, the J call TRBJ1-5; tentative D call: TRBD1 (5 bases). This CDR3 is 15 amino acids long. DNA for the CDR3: TGTGCCAGCAGTTTAGACGGGACGGGCAATCAGTCCCAGCATTTT. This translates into CASSLDGTGNQSQHF.

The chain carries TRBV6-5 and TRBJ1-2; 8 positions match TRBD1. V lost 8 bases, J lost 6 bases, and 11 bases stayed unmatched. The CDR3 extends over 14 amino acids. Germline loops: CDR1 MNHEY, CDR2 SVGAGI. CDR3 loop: CASLRTGTFHGYTF. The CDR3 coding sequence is TGTGCCAGCCTCCGGACAGGGACTTTCCATGGCTACACCTTC.

The CDR3 loop is CATSDLSGGEQFF. The CDR3 DNA follows: TGTGCCACCAGTGATTTGAGTGGAGGTGAGCAGTTCTTC. V usage is TRBV24-1 and J usage is TRBJ2-1; a weak D match, TRBD2 (5 bases). Trimming removed 0 bases from V and 9 bases from J, with 8 bases in between. In germline, CDR1 is KGHDR, CDR2 SFDVKD. The CDR3 covers 13 residues.

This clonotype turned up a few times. The CDR3: CASGRTTETYEQYF. CDR3 coding DNA: TGTGCTAGTGGTCGCACAACAGAGACCTACGAGCAGTACTTC. This chain joins TRBV12-5 and TRBJ2-7; D is unclear. Germline V gene lookup returns CDR1 LGHNT and CDR2 FRNRAP. The CDR3 is 14 residues long. V was trimmed by 5 bases and J by 2 bases, leaving 13 bases between them.

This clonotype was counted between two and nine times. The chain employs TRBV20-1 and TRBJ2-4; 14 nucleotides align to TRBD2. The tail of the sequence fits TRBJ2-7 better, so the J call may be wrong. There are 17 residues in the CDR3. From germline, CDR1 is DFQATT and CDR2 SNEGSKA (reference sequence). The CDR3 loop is CSARIRGLAGVMSEQYF. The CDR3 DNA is TGCAGTGCTAGAATCCGGGGACTAGCGGGAGTTATGTCCGAGCAGTACTTC.